This T cell receptor beta chain was obtained from a study of T cell repertoires in cytomegalovirus infection. TCRdb analysed the reads with MiXCR anew, one entry per CDR3 protein. Here the sample spans just under 300,000 distinct CDR3 sequences, around 10% being singletons. This clonotype has at least ten counts. The CDR3 runs 12 residues. V was shortened by 1 base and J by 4 bases, with 4 bases between the two germline ends. The V gene's germline CDR1 is SGHAT and CDR2 FQDESV (reference sequence). The clonotype was recovered from a human donor in good health (CMV status not recorded). Some clones in this sample may be carry-over from other donors' samples. The J gene is TRBJ1-1, the V gene TRBV11-1, with unresolved D. Sequenced: PBMCs. CDR3 coding DNA: TGTGCCAGCAGCTTAGTCGCCACTGAAGCTTTCTTT. Its protein product is CASSLVATEAFF.